The 30 T cell receptor beta chains in this list originate from one sample, sequenced in a study of memory CD4+ T cells and cytomegalovirus serostatus. Sequencing used immunoSEQ multiplex PCR; TCRdb keeps in-frame clones, though not all of them. This sample has 45,000 to 70,000 clones; around 82% occur once, and the top ten carry about 0.5%. Single viable CD3+CD4+CD8-CD45RO+ cells were sorted as the memory CD4+ T cells. Sequenced sample: memory CD4+ T cells from blood. The receptors were gathered from an adult in good health and CMV-seronegative. Some clones in this sample may be carry-over from other donors' samples.

The chain employs TRBV4-1 and TRBJ2-3, with 7 bases identical to TRBD2. CDR1 is MGHRA, CDR2 YSYEKL, per germline. V lost 0 bases to trimming and J lost 5 bases; unmatched junction nucleotides: 8. CDR3 size: 16 residues. CDR3 nucleotide sequence: TGCGCCAGCAGCCAAGATCGGTCGGGAGGAATAGATACGCAGTATTTT. This translates into CASSQDRSGGIDTQYF.

The chain carries TRBV28 and TRBJ2-2; 13 bases are shared with TRBD2. The trim removed 8 bases at V and 7 bases at J, leaving 4 bases unmatched. CDR1 is MDHEN, CDR2 SYDVKM, per germline. The CDR3 spans 14 residues. This CDR3 is CASGTSGARGELFF. As DNA, the CDR3 is TGTGCCAGCGGGACTAGCGGGGCTCGCGGGGAGCTGTTTTTT.

This clone was observed a handful of times. The V and J genes are TRBV6-5 and TRBJ2-7; 13 nucleotides line up with TRBD2. This CDR3 region has 14 residues. J lost 3 bases, V lost 5 bases, and 1 base had no gene match. Germline CDR1 MNHEY, CDR2 SVGAGI. CDR3 sequence reads: CASSRLAGGYEQYF. The CDR3 bases are TGTGCCAGCAGTCGACTAGCGGGAGGCTACGAGCAGTACTTC.

The chain uses TRBV6-5 and TRBJ1-1; tentatively, D is TRBD1 (5 bases). The CDR3 runs 14 residues. Per germline, CDR1 MNHEY and CDR2 SVGAGI. The V and J ends lost 6 bases and 1 base respectively, with 12 bases between them. Here the CDR3 DNA reads TGTGCCAGCAGCTCCCCCAGGGAGAACACTGAAGCTTTCTTT. Its translation: CASSSPRENTEAFF.

The V gene is TRBV30, the J gene TRBJ1-2; tentatively, D is TRBD1 (5 bases). V was cut by 3 bases and J by 8 bases, with 13 bases left in between. The CDR3 spans 12 residues. Germline V gene lookup returns CDR1 GTSNPN and CDR2 SVGIG (reference sequence). The CDR3 region is CAWRGGTFGYTF. The CDR3 bases are TGTGCCTGGAGAGGAGGGACGTTCGGCTACACCTTC.

The CDR3 DNA reads as TGTGCCATCAGTGGGTTCACCCGCTCGGACAGGGCCCACGAGCAGTACTTC. Protein sequence: CAISGFTRSDRAHEQYF. This sequence joins TRBV10-3 and TRBJ2-7, with 8 bases that match TRBD1. Trimming at V came to 4 bases and at J to 5 bases, leaving 16 bases not matched to a gene. Germline loops: CDR1 ENHRY, CDR2 SYGVKD. CDR3 length: 17 amino acids.

CDR3 bases: TGTGCCAGCGAAACTACGGGGGGCCGGGGGGATACGCAGTATTTT. Protein product: CASETTGGRGDTQYF. The chain combines TRBV6-6 with TRBJ2-3, with a weak D call TRBD2 (7 bases). The germline gives CDR1 MNHNY, CDR2 SVGAGI (reference sequence). The length of the CDR3 is 15 residues. V was trimmed by 8 bases and J by 6 bases, leaving 21 bases between them.

The chain is built from TRBV7-2 and TRBJ2-7; D remains unclear. CDR3 length: 13 residues. Germline CDR1 and CDR2: SGHTA and FQGNSA. With 8 bases removed from V and 2 bases from J, the gap between germline ends came to 13 bases. The CDR3 here is CASARTDAYEQYF. The CDR3 bases are TGTGCCAGCGCACGGACGGACGCCTACGAGCAGTACTTC.

The chain employs TRBV29-1 and TRBJ2-5; possible D gene TRBD1, 6 bases. Trimming removed 7 bases from V and 2 bases from J, with 11 bases in between. Germline assignment: CDR1 SQVTM and CDR2 ANQGSEA. The CDR3 has 12 amino acids. Here the CDR3 DNA reads TGCAGCGCCCGGACAGTGCAAGAGACCCAGTACTTC. Amino acid sequence: CSARTVQETQYF.

The chain employs TRBV7-9 and TRBJ2-5; 8 bases align to TRBD2. This CDR3 region has 17 residues. Germline trimming cut 1 base from V and 2 bases from J; bases unmatched to any gene: 9. The germline gives CDR1 SEHNR, CDR2 FQNEAQ (reference sequence). In nucleotides, the CDR3 is TGTGCCAGCAGCTTAGGGTGGTCTAGCGGGCCTCAAGAGACCCAGTACTTC. Translating gives CASSLGWSSGPQETQYF.

As regards this clone: One end of the junction varies from germline; a read error may be responsible. The CDR3 DNA reads TGTGCCGGCAGTTCTCTCCTCACCAATTCACCCCTCCACTTT. It codes for CAGSSLLTNSPLHF. The chain combines TRBV27 with TRBJ1-6; unclear D gene. This CDR3 spans 14 amino acids. The V gene's germline CDR1 is MNHEY and CDR2 SMNVEV (reference sequence).

J is TRBJ2-3 and V is TRBV4-1; possible D gene TRBD2, 6 bases. The CDR3 is made up of 13 amino acids. The V gene lost 7 bases and the J gene lost 6 bases, with 14 bases spanning the gap. Germline assignment: CDR1 MGHRA and CDR2 YSYEKL. The CDR3 sequence is CASKDYMRDTQYF. The CDR3 DNA follows: TGCGCCAGCAAGGACTACATGAGGGATACGCAGTATTTT.

This rearrangement joins TRBV29-1 to TRBJ1-5, with 7 bases that match TRBD1. With 6 bases clipped from V and 0 bases from J, the junction kept 8 bases outside the gene matches. Per germline, CDR1 SQVTM and CDR2 ANQGSEA. CDR3 size: 15 residues. The CDR3: CSVGGTDTSNQPQHF. The CDR3 region has the DNA TGCAGCGTGGGGGGGACAGACACTAGCAATCAGCCCCAGCATTTT. Filled out from reference TRBV29-1 and TRBJ1-5, the complete variable domain reads SAVISQKPSRDICQRGTSLTIQCQVDSQVTMMFWYRQQPGQSLTLIATANQGSEATYESGFVIDKFPISRPNLTFSTLTVSNMSPEDSSIYLCSVGGTDTSNQPQHFGDGTRLSIL.

The J gene is TRBJ2-2, the V gene TRBV5-1, with 9 bases lining up with TRBD2. The CDR3 spans 17 residues. The V gene end was trimmed by 6 bases and the J gene end by 0 bases; junction bases not matched to a gene: 9. Germline loops: CDR1 SGHRS, CDR2 YFSETQ. CDR3 amino acids: CASNINPSGANTGELFF. CDR3 in DNA: TGCGCCAGCAACATTAATCCTAGCGGGGCGAACACCGGGGAGCTGTTTTTT. The variable domain in full, with the rest retrieved from reference TRBV5-1 and TRBJ2-2, is KAGVTQTPRYLIKTRGQQVTLSCSPISGHRSVSWYQQTPGQGLQFLFEYFSETQRNKGNFPGRFSGRQFSNSRSEMNVSTLELGDSALYLCASNINPSGANTGELFFGEGSRLTVL.

This chain joins TRBV5-5 and TRBJ2-7, with D maybe TRBD2 (6 bases). V was cut by 1 base and J by 5 bases, with 16 bases left in between. Germline loops: CDR1 SGHKS, CDR2 YYEKEE (reference sequence). The CDR3 runs 15 residues. For the CDR3, the DNA is TGTGCCAGCAGCTTGCTCGGGACTCGGCTTGACGAGCAGTACTTC. It yields the protein CASSLLGTRLDEQYF.

The chain recombines TRBV9 with TRBJ1-5; TRBD1 aligns across 11 bases. The CDR3 sequence is 16 residues long. Per the germline V gene, CDR1 is SGDLS and CDR2 is YYNGEE. The V segment lost 4 bases and the J segment 11 bases; nucleotides outside the gene matches: 14. The CDR3 bases are TGTGCCAGCAGCTCCGGACCGGGACAGGGGGACGGGACCCAGCATTTT. Its protein is CASSSGPGQGDGTQHF.

The chain couples TRBV7-2 to TRBJ2-3, with D tentatively TRBD1 (5 bases). The CDR3 is 13 amino acids. The germline V and J ends were trimmed by 5 bases and 2 bases, with 8 bases remaining between them. Germline V gene lookup returns CDR1 SGHTA and CDR2 FQGNSA. The CDR3 sequence: CASSPQVTDTQYF. The CDR3 bases are TGTGCCAGCAGCCCACAGGTCACAGATACGCAGTATTTT.

The rearrangement uses TRBV2 and TRBJ2-5, with D possibly being TRBD2 (5 bases). The germline CDR1 and CDR2 sequences are SNHLY and FYNNEI. V lost 4 bases to trimming and J lost 7 bases, with 16 bases between them. This CDR3 is built from 14 residues. The CDR3 coding sequence is TGTGCCAGCAGTGCGGAACGGAGGCCGGGGACCCAGTACTTC. It translates to CASSAERRPGTQYF. The entire variable domain, with the rest obtained from reference TRBV2 and TRBJ2-5, is as follows: EPEVTQTPSHQVTQMGQEVILRCVPISNHLYFYWYRQILGQKVEFLVSFYNNEISEKSEIFDDQFSVERPDGSNFTLKIRSTKLEDSAMYFCASSAERRPGTQYFGPGTRLLVL.

This chain links TRBV28 with TRBJ2-1; D gene ambiguous. The CDR3 extends over 14 amino acids. Trimming stripped 6 bases from V and 6 bases from J, with 15 bases between. Per germline, CDR1 MDHEN and CDR2 SYDVKM. The CDR3: CASRGSAMLNEQFF. In DNA form, the CDR3 reads TGTGCCAGCAGGGGCAGCGCGATGCTCAATGAGCAGTTCTTC.

This chain links TRBV5-6 with TRBJ2-5; D remains ambiguous. The germline gives CDR1 SGHDT, CDR2 YYEEEE. The CDR3 runs to 15 residues. V was clipped by 0 bases and J by 5 bases, with 14 bases between them. This CDR3 is CASSLAGLGLETQYF. CDR3 coding DNA: TGTGCCAGCAGCTTGGCCGGGCTCGGTCTGGAGACCCAGTACTTC.

The V gene is TRBV5-4, the J gene TRBJ2-7; 7 positions agree with TRBD2. V gave up 0 bases and J gave up 3 bases; unmatched junction bases: 9. The germline V gene has CDR1 SGHNT and CDR2 YYREEE (reference sequence). The CDR3 has 16 amino acids. The CDR3 here is CASSLEPTSALYEQYF. In DNA form, the CDR3 reads TGTGCCAGCAGCTTGGAGCCAACTAGCGCCCTCTACGAGCAGTACTTC.

Here the CDR3 reads CASSASGTPGDEQFF. The CDR3 bases are TGTGCCAGCAGCGCTAGCGGGACCCCCGGGGATGAGCAGTTCTTC. The gene calls are TRBV25-1 and TRBJ2-1, with TRBD2 identical over 9 bases. Unmatched junction bases numbered 11, after V lost 6 bases and J lost 8 bases. The CDR3 is 15 amino acids. Per the germline V gene, CDR1 is MGHDK and CDR2 is SYGVNS.

The V call is TRBV6-5, the J call TRBJ2-3; D gene ambiguous. There are 13 residues in the CDR3. V shed 6 bases and J shed 2 bases, with 9 bases lying between them. Germline V CDR1 and CDR2: MNHEY, SVGAGI. CDR3: CASRVPSTDTQYF. The CDR3 DNA reads TGTGCCAGCAGAGTCCCCTCCACAGATACGCAGTATTTT.

The rearrangement links TRBV2 to TRBJ1-3; 7 nucleotides match TRBD1. Germline values: CDR1 SNHLY, CDR2 FYNNEI. V lost 6 bases to trimming and J lost 2 bases; unmatched junction nucleotides: 4. This CDR3 is 14 amino acids long. The CDR3 is CASRRQGAGNTIYF. The CDR3 coding sequence is TGTGCCAGCAGGAGACAGGGAGCTGGAAACACCATATATTTT.

This chain uses TRBV15 with TRBJ2-7, with 7 bases matching TRBD1. Germline loops: CDR1 LNHNV, CDR2 YYDKDF (reference sequence). With 3 bases clipped from V and 5 bases from J, the junction kept 13 bases outside the gene matches. This CDR3 region has 16 residues. CDR3 in amino acids: CATSRDYATGQDEQYF. CDR3 DNA sequence: TGTGCCACCAGCAGGGATTACGCGACAGGGCAGGACGAGCAGTACTTC.

This chain links TRBV7-2 with TRBJ2-5; 7 bases align to TRBD1. The CDR3 contains 14 residues. V dropped 3 bases and J dropped 4; count of bases not matched to a gene: 5. Germline V CDR1 and CDR2: SGHTA, FQGNSA. The CDR3 spells CASSFSAGGETQYF. In nucleotides, the CDR3 is TGTGCCAGCAGCTTCAGTGCAGGGGGAGAGACCCAGTACTTC.

This clone was counted once. The chain has TRBV28 and TRBJ1-3; 8 bases match TRBD1. The CDR3 is made up of 16 amino acids. The germline gives CDR1 MDHEN, CDR2 SYDVKM. V gave up 4 bases and J gave up 4 bases; unmatched junction bases: 9. The CDR3 bases are TGTGCCAGCAGTTCCGGACAGGGCGGTATGGGAAACACCATATATTTT. It codes for CASSSGQGGMGNTIYF.

This rearrangement joins TRBV5-1 to TRBJ1-2; no definite D call. Germline loops: CDR1 SGHRS, CDR2 YFSETQ. The CDR3 consists of 13 residues. V dropped 0 bases and J dropped 0 bases, with 3 bases sitting between them. The CDR3 DNA sequence: TGCGCCAGCAGCTTGGAGTCTAACTATGGCTACACCTTC. Its protein is CASSLESNYGYTF. The full variable domain, completed using reference TRBV5-1 and TRBJ1-2, is KAGVTQTPRYLIKTRGQQVTLSCSPISGHRSVSWYQQTPGQGLQFLFEYFSETQRNKGNFPGRFSGRQFSNSRSEMNVSTLELGDSALYLCASSLESNYGYTFGSGTRLTVV.

This clone was detected a few times. This CDR3 reads CASRPGLAVKNIQYF. CDR3 nucleotide sequence: TGTGCCAGCAGACCCGGACTAGCGGTTAAAAACATTCAGTACTTC. The V and J genes are TRBV6-5 and TRBJ2-4; 10 nucleotides line up with TRBD2. Germline V lookup: CDR1 MNHEY, CDR2 SVGAGI. The CDR3 is 15 residues long. Unmatched junction bases numbered 6, after V lost 6 bases and J lost 4 bases.

J is TRBJ2-2 and V is TRBV9; 8 nucleotides line up with TRBD2. The V gene's germline CDR1 is SGDLS and CDR2 YYNGEE. The CDR3 is 19 amino acids. V trimming: 0 bases; J trimming: 0 bases; junction bases outside the gene matches: 10. CDR3 nucleotide sequence: TGTGCCAGCAGCGTAGCTGGGCTAGCGGGCTTTACGAACACCGGGGAGCTGTTTTTT. Its protein is CASSVAGLAGFTNTGELFF. Based on the CDR3 plus reference TRBV9 and TRBJ2-2, the full variable domain is DSGVTQTPKHLITATGQRVTLRCSPRSGDLSVYWYQQSLDQGLQFLIQYYNGEERAKGNILERFSAQQFPDLHSELNLSSLELGDSALYFCASSVAGLAGFTNTGELFFGEGSRLTVL.